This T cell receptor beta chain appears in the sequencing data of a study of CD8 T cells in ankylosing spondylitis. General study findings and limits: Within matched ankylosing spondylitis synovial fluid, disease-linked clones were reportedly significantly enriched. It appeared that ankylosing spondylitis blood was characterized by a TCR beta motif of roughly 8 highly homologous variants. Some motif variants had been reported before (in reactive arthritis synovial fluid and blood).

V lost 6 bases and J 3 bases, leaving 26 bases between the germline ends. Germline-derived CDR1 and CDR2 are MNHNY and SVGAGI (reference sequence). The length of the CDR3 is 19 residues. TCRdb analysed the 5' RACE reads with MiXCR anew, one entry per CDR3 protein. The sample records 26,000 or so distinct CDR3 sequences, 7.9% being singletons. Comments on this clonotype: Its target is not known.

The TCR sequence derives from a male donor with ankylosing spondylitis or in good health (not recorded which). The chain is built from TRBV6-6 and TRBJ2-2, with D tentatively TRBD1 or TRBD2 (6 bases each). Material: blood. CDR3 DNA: TGTGCCAGCAGCCGATACCCCCCCGGGCAGGGGACTTACACCGGGGAGCTGTTTTTT. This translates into CASSRYPPGQGTYTGELFF.